This T cell receptor (beta chain) was captured in a study of OX40 agonist ivuxolimab in advanced cancers. Across the study: Partial responses were seen in three patients, one with hepatocellular carcinoma and two with cutaneous melanoma. Study results and limitations: There was clonal expansion of CD4+ and CD8+ blood T cells by week 6 at 0.1 to 3.0 mg/kg.

This CDR3 spans 17 amino acids. After removal of 6 bases from V and 6 bases from J, the junction contained 16 bases not matched to a gene. Germline assignment: CDR1 MDHEN and CDR2 SYDVKM. Some clones are missing from TCRdb's copy, which holds only in-frame ones; the method was immunoSEQ multiplex PCR. The data hold around 50,000 clones, with roughly 87% observed a single time. Note on this clone: Its antigen is undetermined.

Sequencing used CD4+ or CD8+ T cells sorted from blood, obtained in a trial of the OX40 agonist ivuxolimab. The source is an adult with an advanced solid tumor such as melanoma, head and neck, liver or kidney cancer. The chain uses TRBV28 and TRBJ2-3; 9 positions match TRBD2. The CDR3 reads CASSALRGAGGLDTQYF. In nucleotides, the CDR3 is TGTGCCAGCAGCGCCCTGAGGGGAGCGGGAGGCCTTGATACGCAGTATTTT. Using reference TRBV28 and TRBJ2-3 for the parts outside the CDR3, the full variable domain is DVKVTQSSRYLVKRTGEKVFLECVQDMDHENMFWYRQDPGLGLRLIYFSYDVKMKEKGDIPEGYSVSREKKERFSLILESASTNQTSMYLCASSALRGAGGLDTQYFGPGTRLTVL.